The sequence of this T cell receptor (beta chain) was determined in a study of T-cell reconstitution after alpha-beta-depleted transplantation in children. TCRbeta library preparation incorporated unique molecular identifiers. MiXCR, applied by TCRdb to the PCR reads, yields one record per CDR3 protein. The data contain 250,000 to 350,000 distinct CDR3 sequences, approximately 20% of them singletons. Whole-study results and caveats: Some patients' high day-60 TCRbeta diversity was traced to surviving recipient T cells and thymic progenitors.

Trimming took 4 bases from V and 2 from J, leaving 19 bases between them. The CDR3 is 17 residues long. CDR1 MGHRA and CDR2 YSYEKL come from the germline V gene. In regard to this clonotype: Antigen unknown.

The receptor was isolated from a male patient younger than 18 who had a stem cell transplant for acute lymphoblastic leukemia, so the T cells may come from the graft donor. The sample consisted of PBMCs, mostly from graft donor cells, taken 180 days after TCRalphabeta/CD19-depleted stem cell transplant. V usage is TRBV4-1 and J usage is TRBJ2-3; D might be TRBD2 (5 bases). The CDR3 protein is CASSRTWSGSATDTQYF. As DNA, the CDR3 is TGCGCCAGCAGCCGAACATGGAGCGGATCTGCCACAGATACGCAGTATTTT.